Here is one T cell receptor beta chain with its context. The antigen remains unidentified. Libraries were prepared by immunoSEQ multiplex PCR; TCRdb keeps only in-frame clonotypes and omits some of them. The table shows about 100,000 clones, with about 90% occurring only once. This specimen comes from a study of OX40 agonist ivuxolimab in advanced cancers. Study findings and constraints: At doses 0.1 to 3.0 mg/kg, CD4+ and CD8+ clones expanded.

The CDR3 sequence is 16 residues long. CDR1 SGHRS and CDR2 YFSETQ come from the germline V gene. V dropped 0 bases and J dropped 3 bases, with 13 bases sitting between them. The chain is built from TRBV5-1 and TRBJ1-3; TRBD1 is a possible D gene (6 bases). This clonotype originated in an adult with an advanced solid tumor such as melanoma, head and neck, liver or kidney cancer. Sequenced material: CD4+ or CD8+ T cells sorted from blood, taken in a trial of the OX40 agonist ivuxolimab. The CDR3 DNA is TGCGCCAGCAGCTTGGCGCCAGGGGATGTTGGAAACACCATATATTTT. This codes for CASSLAPGDVGNTIYF.